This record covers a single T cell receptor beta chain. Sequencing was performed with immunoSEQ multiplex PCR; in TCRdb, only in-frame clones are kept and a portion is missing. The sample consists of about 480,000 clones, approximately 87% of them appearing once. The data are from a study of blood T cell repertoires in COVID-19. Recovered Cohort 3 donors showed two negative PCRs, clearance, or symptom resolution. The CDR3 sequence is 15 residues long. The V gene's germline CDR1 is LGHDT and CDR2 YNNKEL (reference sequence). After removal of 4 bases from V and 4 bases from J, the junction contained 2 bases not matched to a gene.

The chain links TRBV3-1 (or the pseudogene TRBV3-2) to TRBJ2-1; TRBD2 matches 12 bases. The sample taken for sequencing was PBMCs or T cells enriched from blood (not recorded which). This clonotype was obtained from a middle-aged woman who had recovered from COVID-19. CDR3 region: CASSLGTSGYNEQFF. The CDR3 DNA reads TGTGCCAGCAGCCTCGGGACTAGCGGGTACAATGAGCAGTTCTTC.